This entry lists 14 T cell receptor beta chains sequenced from one sample in a study of chemoradiotherapy in HPV16-positive cancers. Clones were sequenced by immunoSEQ multiplex PCR, and TCRdb holds only the in-frame ones, with some missing. In the table there are 20,000 to 30,000 clones, less than 95% of which are singletons. This sample was obtained from a patient who underwent chemoradiotherapy. These receptors were taken from a human donor with HPV-associated anogenital cancer.

This clone was seen a single time. The chain uses TRBV4-1 and TRBJ2-7; 7 nucleotides match TRBD1. Losses at the gene ends were 0 bases for V and 3 bases for J; bases not matched to a gene: 5. Germline assignment: CDR1 MGHRA and CDR2 YSYEKL. The CDR3 is 15 amino acids. CDR3: CASSQELGTVYEQYF. The CDR3 DNA reads as TGCGCCAGCAGCCAAGAATTGGGGACAGTCTACGAGCAGTACTTC.

J is TRBJ1-3 and V is TRBV18; no firm D call. The CDR3 extends over 15 amino acids. V lost 10 bases to trimming and J lost 4 bases, with 20 bases between them. Germline V gene lookup returns CDR1 KGHSH and CDR2 LQKENI. The CDR3 is CATQELLRGGNTIYF. CDR3 nucleotide sequence: TGTGCCACCCAAGAATTGTTAAGAGGCGGAAACACCATATATTTT.

The chain joins TRBV5-5 to TRBJ1-1; TRBD1 matches at 11 bases. CDR1 is SGHKS, CDR2 YYEKEE, per germline (reference sequence). V gave up 0 bases and J gave up 2 bases; unmatched junction bases: 0. CDR3 length equals 15 residues. As DNA, the CDR3 is TGTGCCAGCAGCTTGGGGACAGGGGGCAACACTGAAGCTTTCTTT. It is translated as CASSLGTGGNTEAFF.

CDR3: CSVLLAGAYFNEQFF. CDR3 bases: TGCAGCGTTTTACTAGCGGGGGCCTACTTCAATGAGCAGTTCTTC. The chain has TRBV29-1 and TRBJ2-1, with TRBD2 matching 11 bases. The CDR3 covers 15 residues. The germline CDR1 and CDR2 sequences are SQVTM and ANQGSEA. V lost 5 bases to trimming and J lost 6 bases; unmatched junction nucleotides: 9.

This sequence joins TRBV6-5 and TRBJ1-6; D gene uncertain. Germline V CDR1 and CDR2: MNHEY, SVGAGI. This CDR3 has 15 amino acids. The V and J ends lost 0 bases and 10 bases respectively, with 13 bases between them. The CDR3 region is CASSYSKGKTSPLHF. In DNA form, the CDR3 reads TGTGCCAGCAGTTACTCGAAGGGAAAAACCTCACCCCTCCACTTT.

This sequence joins TRBV5-8 and TRBJ2-1, with a weak D call TRBD1 (7 bases). Germline V lookup: CDR1 SGHTS, CDR2 YDEGEE. This CDR3 has 16 amino acids. Trimming took off 4 bases at V and 2 bases at J, with 16 bases between the two ends. The CDR3 is CASSKQGTYPYNEQFF. The CDR3 DNA reads TGTGCCAGCAGCAAACAGGGGACTTACCCCTACAATGAGCAGTTCTTC.

V and J are TRBV28 and TRBJ1-5; no definite D call. The CDR3 is made up of 14 amino acids. Germline CDR1 reads MDHEN; CDR2 reads SYDVKM. The ends were cut back, 5 bases at V and 7 bases at J, with 15 bases in the middle. The CDR3 region has the DNA TGTGCCAGCAGTAAATCCGGGGTAAGGCAGCCCCAGCATTTT. Translation gives CASSKSGVRQPQHF.

This chain joins TRBV5-1 and TRBJ2-7; D remains ambiguous. CDR3 length: 13 amino acids. Germline-derived CDR1 and CDR2 are SGHRS and YFSETQ. Trimming left V 0 bases short and J 5 bases short, with 9 bases between. CDR3 sequence: CASSLERADEQYF. DNA for the CDR3: TGCGCCAGCAGCTTGGAACGGGCAGACGAGCAGTACTTC.

The chain employs TRBV2 and TRBJ2-6; a weak D match, TRBD2 (6 bases). The germline gives CDR1 SNHLY, CDR2 FYNNEI. The CDR3 runs 15 residues. Trimming removed 3 bases from V and 0 bases from J, with 6 bases in between. The CDR3 DNA reads as TGTGCCAGCAGTGACGGGAGCTCTGGGGCCAACGTCCTGACTTTC. This sequence encodes CASSDGSSGANVLTF.

The chain recombines TRBV27 with TRBJ2-3; D possibly corresponds to TRBD2 (5 bases). The length of the CDR3 is 16 residues. The germline V gene has CDR1 MNHEY and CDR2 SMNVEV (reference sequence). Deletions cut 2 bases from V and 0 bases from J, with 12 bases between. The CDR3: CASSLSPSPSTDTQYF. The CDR3 nucleotides read TGTGCCAGCAGTTTAAGCCCTAGCCCTAGCACAGATACGCAGTATTTT.

The CDR3 sequence: CASSLAAAGVSYGYEQYF. The CDR3 DNA reads TGCGCCAGCAGCTTGGCCGCGGCGGGAGTTTCTTATGGCTACGAGCAGTACTTC. The rearrangement uses TRBV5-1 and TRBJ2-7; 7 bases agree with TRBD2. The CDR3 contains 18 residues. V dropped 0 bases and J dropped 3; count of bases not matched to a gene: 15. CDR1 SGHRS and CDR2 YFSETQ come from the germline V gene. Supplemented by reference TRBV5-1 and TRBJ2-7, the full variable domain reads KAGVTQTPRYLIKTRGQQVTLSCSPISGHRSVSWYQQTPGQGLQFLFEYFSETQRNKGNFPGRFSGRQFSNSRSEMNVSTLELGDSALYLCASSLAAAGVSYGYEQYFGPGTRLTVT.

This chain joins TRBV28 and TRBJ1-1; no definite D call. CDR1 MDHEN and CDR2 SYDVKM come from the germline V gene. V lost 10 bases, J lost 1 base, and 10 bases lay in between. The CDR3 contains 12 residues. The CDR3, as DNA: TGTGCCATGCCACCGGGGAACACTGAAGCTTTCTTT. It codes for CAMPPGNTEAFF. Variable domain in full (rest from reference TRBV28 and TRBJ1-1): DVKVTQSSRYLVKRTGEKVFLECVQDMDHENMFWYRQDPGLGLRLIYFSYDVKMKEKGDIPEGYSVSREKKERFSLILESASTNQTSMYLCAMPPGNTEAFFGQGTRLTVV.

This clone was observed once. The V gene is TRBV9, the J gene TRBJ1-2, with 7 bases identical to TRBD1. The CDR3 extends over 16 amino acids. Germline V gene data show CDR1 as SGDLS and CDR2 as YYNGEE. J lost 2 bases, V lost 3 bases, and 10 bases had no gene match. CDR3 in DNA: TGTGCCAGCAGCGCCAGTGGACAGGAGGGGAACTATGGCTACACCTTC. Residues: CASSASGQEGNYGYTF.

The chain has TRBV28 and TRBJ1-5, with D tentatively TRBD1 (5 bases). The CDR3 sequence is 14 residues long. V was pared by 7 bases and J by 7 bases, with 17 bases between. The germline gives CDR1 MDHEN, CDR2 SYDVKM. The CDR3 DNA reads TGTGCCAGCAAACCTCCAGGGTCCGCCCAGCCCCAGCATTTT. Residues: CASKPPGSAQPQHF.